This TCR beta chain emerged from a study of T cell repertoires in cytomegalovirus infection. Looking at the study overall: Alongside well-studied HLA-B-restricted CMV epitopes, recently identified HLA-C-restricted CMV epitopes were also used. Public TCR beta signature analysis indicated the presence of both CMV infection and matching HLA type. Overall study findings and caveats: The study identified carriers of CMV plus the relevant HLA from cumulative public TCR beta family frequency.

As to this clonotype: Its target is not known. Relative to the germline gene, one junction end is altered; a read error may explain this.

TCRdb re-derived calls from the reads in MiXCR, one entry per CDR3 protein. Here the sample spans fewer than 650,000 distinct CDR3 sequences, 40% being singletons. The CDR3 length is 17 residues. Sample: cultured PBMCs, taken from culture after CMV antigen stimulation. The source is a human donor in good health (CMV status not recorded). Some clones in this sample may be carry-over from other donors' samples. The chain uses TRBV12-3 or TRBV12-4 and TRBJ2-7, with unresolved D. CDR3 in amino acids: CASSLGTDPGASYEQSF. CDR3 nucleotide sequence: TGTGCCAGCAGTTTAGGTACGGATCCTGGAGCCTCCTACGAGCAGTCCTTC.